This entry lists 30 T cell receptor beta chains sequenced from one sample in a study of OX40 agonist ivuxolimab in advanced cancers. Here immunoSEQ multiplex PCR was the method, and the copy in TCRdb shows in-frame clones only, minus some. The sample lists fewer than 90,000 clones, about 91% occurring once. The input for sequencing was CD4+ or CD8+ T cells sorted from blood, taken in a trial of the OX40 agonist ivuxolimab. The receptor set was obtained from an adult with an advanced solid tumor such as melanoma, head and neck, liver or kidney cancer.

The J gene is TRBJ2-7, the V gene TRBV15; TRBD1 is a possible D gene (5 bases). Germline V gene lookup returns CDR1 LNHNV and CDR2 YYDKDF (reference sequence). This CDR3 is built from 13 residues. The ends were cut back, 0 bases at V and 5 bases at J, with 8 bases in the middle. The CDR3 sequence is CATSRDLRDEQYF. The DNA of the CDR3 is TGTGCCACCAGCAGAGATCTCAGGGACGAGCAGTACTTC.

CDR3 DNA sequence: TGTGCCAGTAGTATTTATGGCGGGGTCGGCAGGACTGAAGCTTTCTTT. This codes for CASSIYGGVGRTEAFF. The chain recombines TRBV19 with TRBJ1-1; D unresolved. Trimming removed 3 bases from V and 5 bases from J, with 19 bases in between. This CDR3 comprises 16 residues. Per germline, CDR1 LNHDA and CDR2 SQIVND (reference sequence).

V usage is TRBV5-5 and J usage is TRBJ2-2; no clear D. Germline V lookup: CDR1 SGHKS, CDR2 YYEKEE (reference sequence). Trimming pared 1 base from V and 5 bases from J, leaving 3 bases between. This CDR3 comprises 12 residues. The chain's CDR3 is CASSLSTGELFF. The CDR3, as DNA: TGTGCCAGCAGCTTGTCGACCGGGGAGCTGTTTTTT.

This chain connects TRBV5-1 to TRBJ2-3; 8 bases match TRBD2. The V gene end was trimmed by 5 bases and the J gene end by 2 bases; junction bases not matched to a gene: 4. Germline CDR1 is SGHRS and CDR2 is YFSETQ. This CDR3 is 14 amino acids long. DNA for the CDR3: TGCGCCAGCAGAGAGACTAGCGCCACAGATACGCAGTATTTT. Residues: CASRETSATDTQYF.

This CDR3 is CAWSPPGTSTNEKLFF. The CDR3 DNA reads TGTGCCTGGAGTCCGCCGGGAACGTCAACTAATGAAAAACTGTTTTTT. The chain employs TRBV30 and TRBJ1-4; D call uncertain. V was cut by 2 bases and J by 0 bases, with 13 bases left in between. This CDR3 has 16 residues. Per the germline V gene, CDR1 is GTSNPN and CDR2 is SVGIG (reference sequence).

The gene calls are TRBV6-5 and TRBJ2-1; the match to TRBD1 covers 8 bases. The CDR3 loop spans 13 amino acids. Germline lookup yields CDR1 MNHEY and CDR2 SVGAGI. The V and J ends lost 6 bases and 9 bases, in that order; junction bases with no gene match: 7. DNA for the CDR3: TGTGCCAGCAGCCGGACAGGGCACGGTGAGCAGTTCTTC. Protein product: CASSRTGHGEQFF.

This chain connects TRBV5-1 to TRBJ1-6; 9 bases map to TRBD1. This CDR3 is 16 amino acids long. Germline values: CDR1 SGHRS, CDR2 YFSETQ. V was clipped by 5 bases and J by 13 bases; unmatched bases: 16. The CDR3 nucleotides are TGCGCCAGCAGGTCCCGTGGAGGGACAGGGATTTTCCCCCTCCACTTT. Translation: CASRSRGGTGIFPLHF. The full variable domain, its missing parts supplied by reference TRBV5-1 and TRBJ1-6, is KAGVTQTPRYLIKTRGQQVTLSCSPISGHRSVSWYQQTPGQGLQFLFEYFSETQRNKGNFPGRFSGRQFSNSRSEMNVSTLELGDSALYLCASRSRGGTGIFPLHFGNGTRLTVT.

The rearrangement joins TRBV29-1 to TRBJ2-7, with D perhaps matching TRBD2 (5 bases). Germline-derived CDR1 and CDR2 are SQVTM and ANQGSEA. Between the trimmed V and J ends, which lost 6 bases and 2 bases, there was a span of 14 bases. The CDR3 has 13 residues. As DNA, the CDR3 is TGCAGCGTGGGAGACATCTTGGCCTACGAGCAGTACTTC. It specifies CSVGDILAYEQYF.

This chain joins TRBV7-3 and TRBJ2-1; D is undetermined. With 3 bases removed from V and 2 bases from J, the gap between germline ends came to 14 bases. CDR1 and CDR2 from the germline V gene are SGHTA and FQGTGA. The length of the CDR3 is 16 residues. The CDR3 sequence is CASSLWAVAPYNEQFF. Written as DNA, the CDR3 is TGTGCCAGCAGCTTGTGGGCGGTAGCCCCCTACAATGAGCAGTTCTTC.

The chain recombines TRBV2 with TRBJ1-1; 9 bases are shared with TRBD1. Germline V gene sequence: CDR1 SNHLY, CDR2 FYNNEI. The CDR3 extends over 16 amino acids. After removal of 6 bases from V and 1 base from J, the junction contained 9 bases not matched to a gene. CDR3 DNA sequence: TGTGCCAGCAGGGGACAGGGAGGAGGGTGGAACACTGAAGCTTTCTTT. Translated: CASRGQGGGWNTEAFF.

The chain uses TRBV10-3 and TRBJ1-1, with D possibly matching TRBD1 (5 bases). Trimming took 2 bases from V and 0 from J, leaving 10 bases between them. Per germline, CDR1 ENHRY and CDR2 SYGVKD. The CDR3 is 15 amino acids. The CDR3 spells CAISERAGMNTEAFF. The CDR3 DNA sequence: TGTGCCATCAGTGAGCGCGCAGGGATGAACACTGAAGCTTTCTTT.

This sequence joins TRBV7-8 and TRBJ2-7; 8 bases line up with TRBD2. V trimming: 5 bases; J trimming: 2 bases; junction bases outside the gene matches: 8. The germline gives CDR1 SGHVS, CDR2 FQNEAQ. This CDR3 has 15 residues. The CDR3 DNA follows: TGTGCCAGCAGCGCCGCCGGGACTAGGACCTACGAGCAGTACTTC. This codes for CASSAAGTRTYEQYF.

The J gene is TRBJ2-1, the V gene TRBV4-3; D unresolved. Germline V gene lookup returns CDR1 LGHNA and CDR2 YSLEER. V was cut by 1 base and J by 8 bases, with 12 bases left in between. This CDR3 is built from 14 residues. CDR3 sequence (DNA): TGCGCCAGCAGCCAAGTATCTCCTTCGGATGAGCAGTTCTTC. Protein: CASSQVSPSDEQFF.

The rearrangement joins TRBV5-5 to TRBJ2-3; tentatively, D is TRBD1 (5 bases). V was cut by 0 bases and J by 5 bases, with 13 bases left in between. Germline assignment: CDR1 SGHKS and CDR2 YYEKEE (reference sequence). This CDR3 region has 15 residues. DNA for the CDR3: TGTGCCAGCAGCTTGGATGTAGGGGTGGGAGATACGCAGTATTTT. This translates into CASSLDVGVGDTQYF.

This chain connects TRBV4-2 to TRBJ1-5, with 7 positions matching TRBD1. Germline values: CDR1 LGHNA, CDR2 YNFKEQ. This CDR3 is built from 17 residues. Trimming removed 1 base from V and 2 bases from J; junction bases left unmatched: 8. CDR3 sequence reads: CASSQGYRGAGNQPQHF. As DNA, the CDR3 is TGTGCCAGCAGCCAAGGTTACAGGGGAGCTGGCAATCAGCCCCAGCATTTT.

The gene calls are TRBV5-4 and TRBJ1-5; 7 bases fit TRBD1. CDR3 size: 16 residues. The junction had 13 bases not matched to a gene; V was cut back by 4 bases and J by 6 bases. Germline CDR1 is SGHNT and CDR2 is YYREEE (reference sequence). The CDR3 sequence: CASSRGQRGAPQPQHF. Here the CDR3 DNA reads TGTGCCAGCAGCCGGGGACAGAGGGGAGCCCCTCAGCCCCAGCATTTT.

The chain links TRBV15 to TRBJ1-6, with D perhaps matching TRBD1 (5 bases). Looked up from germline, CDR1 is LNHNV and CDR2 is YYDKDF (reference sequence). V lost 3 bases and J lost 9, with 12 bases in between. The CDR3 extends over 14 amino acids. CDR3 amino acids: CATSSSDGASPLHF. In nucleotides, the CDR3 is TGTGCCACCAGCAGTTCGGATGGGGCTTCACCCCTCCACTTT.

The chain couples TRBV2 to TRBJ2-7; D is possibly TRBD1 or TRBD2 (5 bases each). Germline lookup yields CDR1 SNHLY and CDR2 FYNNEI. This CDR3 is 12 amino acids long. The ends were cut back, 6 bases at V and 4 bases at J, with 10 bases in the middle. The CDR3 DNA reads TGTGCCAGCAGCGGTTGGGGGTACGAGCAGTACGTC. This codes for CASSGWGYEQYV.

This chain connects TRBV28 to TRBJ1-1, with no clear D. The length of the CDR3 is 14 residues. The germline gives CDR1 MDHEN, CDR2 SYDVKM. Deletions cut 3 bases from V and 0 bases from J, with 8 bases between. The CDR3 region is CASSFPGMNTEAFF. The CDR3, as DNA: TGTGCCAGCAGTTTCCCGGGTATGAACACTGAAGCTTTCTTT. Filled out from reference TRBV28 and TRBJ1-1, the complete variable domain reads DVKVTQSSRYLVKRTGEKVFLECVQDMDHENMFWYRQDPGLGLRLIYFSYDVKMKEKGDIPEGYSVSREKKERFSLILESASTNQTSMYLCASSFPGMNTEAFFGQGTRLTVV.

The chain is built from TRBV7-6 and TRBJ1-2; D possibly corresponds to TRBD1 (6 bases). This CDR3 comprises 15 residues. Germline CDR1 reads SGHVS; CDR2 reads FNYEAQ. The V end was cut by 5 bases, the J end by 7 bases, with 20 bases between. The CDR3 here is CASSQTGRGISGYTF. CDR3 nucleotide sequence: TGTGCCAGCAGCCAGACGGGCAGGGGAATTAGTGGCTACACCTTC.

The rearrangement joins TRBV7-2 to TRBJ2-3; TRBD2 matches 8 bases. This CDR3 is 14 amino acids long. The trim removed 5 bases at V and 6 bases at J, leaving 7 bases unmatched. Germline V gives CDR1 SGHTA, CDR2 FQGNSA. The CDR3 is CASSIRTSLDTQYF. In nucleotides, the CDR3 is TGTGCCAGCAGCATTCGGACTAGCTTGGATACGCAGTATTTT.

This clone was observed a single time. V and J are TRBV28 and TRBJ2-5; tentatively, D is TRBD1 (6 bases). The length of the CDR3 is 13 residues. CDR1 and CDR2 (germline): MDHEN, SYDVKM. V was cut by 8 bases and J by 5 bases, with 15 bases left in between. CDR3 nucleotide sequence: TGTGCCAGCCTTAAAGGGGGTTACGAGACCCAGTACTTC. It translates to CASLKGGYETQYF.

This clone has more than one count but fewer than ten. The rearrangement joins TRBV5-1 to TRBJ1-2, with 7 bases fitting TRBD1. With V trimmed by 6 bases and J by 3 bases, 5 bases remained unmatched. The CDR3 contains 13 residues. CDR1 and CDR2 (germline): SGHRS, YFSETQ. This CDR3 reads CASTVGQDYGYTF. The CDR3 DNA reads TGCGCCAGCACCGTAGGACAGGACTATGGCTACACCTTC.

The rearrangement links TRBV28 to TRBJ1-2, with D perhaps matching TRBD1 (6 bases). The CDR3 sequence is 12 residues long. Germline V gene lookup returns CDR1 MDHEN and CDR2 SYDVKM. With 3 bases removed from V and 6 bases from J, the gap between germline ends came to 8 bases. CDR3 coding DNA: TGTGCCAGCAGTTTTTACAGGGATGGCTACACCTTC. Translation: CASSFYRDGYTF.

The chain employs TRBV11-2 and TRBJ2-1; 7 bases map to TRBD1. The germline V gene encodes CDR1 SGHAT and CDR2 FQNNGV. V gave up 5 bases and J gave up 0 bases; unmatched junction bases: 4. The CDR3 runs to 15 residues. DNA for the CDR3: TGTGCCAGCAGCGGGGGACAGAGCTCCTACAATGAGCAGTTCTTC. Its translation: CASSGGQSSYNEQFF.

V is TRBV28 and J is TRBJ2-5, with 8 bases fitting TRBD1. Germline CDR1 is MDHEN and CDR2 is SYDVKM. The CDR3 consists of 14 residues. V shed 2 bases, J shed 5 bases, and the junction held 4 bases outside the gene matches. CDR3 DNA: TGTGCCAGCAGTTTAATGACAGGGGTTGAGACCCAGTACTTC. This gives the protein CASSLMTGVETQYF. The whole variable domain, remainder taken from reference TRBV28 and TRBJ2-5, is DVKVTQSSRYLVKRTGEKVFLECVQDMDHENMFWYRQDPGLGLRLIYFSYDVKMKEKGDIPEGYSVSREKKERFSLILESASTNQTSMYLCASSLMTGVETQYFGPGTRLLVL.

This clone was seen a few times. V gene TRBV2 combines with J gene TRBJ2-1; TRBD2 matches at 8 bases. The ends lost 7 bases at V and 4 bases at J; junction bases unmatched: 9. The CDR3 loop spans 15 amino acids. Looked up from germline, CDR1 is SNHLY and CDR2 is FYNNEI. The CDR3 here is CASKGWVAGYNEQFF. The CDR3 region has the DNA TGTGCCAGCAAGGGTTGGGTAGCGGGATACAATGAGCAGTTCTTC.

In the case of this clone: An end of the junction differs from the germline gene, which may be a read error. V gene TRBV7-7 combines with J gene TRBJ2-5; D gene ambiguous. The CDR3 runs to 16 residues. Germline V gene data show CDR1 as SSHAT and CDR2 as FNYEAQ (reference sequence). The CDR3 sequence is CASSLGKTHYQETQYF. DNA for the CDR3: TGTGCTAGCAGCTTGGGGAAGACACATTACCAAGAGACCCAGTACTTC.

This chain uses TRBV19 with TRBJ2-5; D not resolved. Germline CDR1 is LNHDA and CDR2 is SQIVND (reference sequence). CDR3 length: 13 amino acids. V lost 6 bases to trimming and J lost 2 bases, with 10 bases between them. The CDR3 reads CASSARTQETQYF. In DNA form, the CDR3 reads TGTGCCAGTAGCGCCAGAACGCAAGAGACCCAGTACTTC.

This clone was found a few times. The chain uses TRBV5-1 and TRBJ2-7; D is possibly TRBD1 (6 bases). There are 15 residues in the CDR3. Germline V gives CDR1 SGHRS, CDR2 YFSETQ. V dropped 1 base and J dropped 0 bases, with 11 bases sitting between them. In DNA, the CDR3 is TGCGCCAGCAGCTTGTTGCCAGGGGACTCCTACGAGCAGTACGTC. It yields the protein CASSLLPGDSYEQYV.